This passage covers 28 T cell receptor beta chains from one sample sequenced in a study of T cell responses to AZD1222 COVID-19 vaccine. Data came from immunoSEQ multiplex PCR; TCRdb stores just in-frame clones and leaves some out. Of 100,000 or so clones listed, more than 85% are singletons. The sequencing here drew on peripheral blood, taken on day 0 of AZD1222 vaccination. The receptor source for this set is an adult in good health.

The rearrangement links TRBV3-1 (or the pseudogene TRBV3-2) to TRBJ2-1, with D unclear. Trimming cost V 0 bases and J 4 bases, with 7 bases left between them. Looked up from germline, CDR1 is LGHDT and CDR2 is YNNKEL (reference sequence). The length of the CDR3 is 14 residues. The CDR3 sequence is CASSQDPVYNEQFF. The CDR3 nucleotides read TGTGCCAGCAGCCAAGATCCAGTTTACAATGAGCAGTTCTTC.

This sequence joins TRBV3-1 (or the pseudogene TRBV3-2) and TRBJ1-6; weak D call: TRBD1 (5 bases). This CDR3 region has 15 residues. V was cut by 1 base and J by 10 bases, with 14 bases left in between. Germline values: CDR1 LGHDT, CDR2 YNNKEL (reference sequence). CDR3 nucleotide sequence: TGTGCCAGCAGCCAAGTCGGGGCCCTAATCTCACCCCTCCACTTT. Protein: CASSQVGALISPLHF.

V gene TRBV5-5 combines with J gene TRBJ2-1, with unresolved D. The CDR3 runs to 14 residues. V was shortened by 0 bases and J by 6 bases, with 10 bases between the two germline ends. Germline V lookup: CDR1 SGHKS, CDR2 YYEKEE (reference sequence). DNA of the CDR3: TGTGCCAGCAGCTTGGTAGGGTCCGCCAATGAGCAGTTCTTC. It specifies CASSLVGSANEQFF.

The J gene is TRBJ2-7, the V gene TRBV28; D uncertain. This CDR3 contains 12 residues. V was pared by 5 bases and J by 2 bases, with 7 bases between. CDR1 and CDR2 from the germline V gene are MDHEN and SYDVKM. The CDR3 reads CASSPTTYEQYF. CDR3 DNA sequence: TGTGCCAGCAGTCCGACAACCTACGAGCAGTACTTC.

CDR3 nucleotides: TGTGCCAGCAGCCTCCGCCGGAGCACAGATACGCAGTATTTT. Encoded protein: CASSLRRSTDTQYF. The chain couples TRBV7-3 to TRBJ2-3; D not resolved. V lost 5 bases and J lost 0, with 9 bases in between. The CDR3 loop spans 14 amino acids. Germline CDR1 SGHTA, CDR2 FQGTGA.

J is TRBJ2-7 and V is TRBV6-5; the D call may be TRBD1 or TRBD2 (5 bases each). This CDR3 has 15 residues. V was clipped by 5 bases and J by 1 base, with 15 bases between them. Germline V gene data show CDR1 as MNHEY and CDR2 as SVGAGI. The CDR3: CASSRLGTFSYEQYF. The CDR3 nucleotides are TGTGCCAGCAGTAGACTTGGGACCTTTTCCTACGAGCAGTACTTC.

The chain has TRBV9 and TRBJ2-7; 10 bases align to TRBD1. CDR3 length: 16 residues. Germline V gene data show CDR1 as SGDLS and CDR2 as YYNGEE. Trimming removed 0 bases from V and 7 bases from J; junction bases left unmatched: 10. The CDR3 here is CASSVGAGTGAFEQYF. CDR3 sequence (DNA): TGTGCCAGCAGCGTAGGGGCCGGGACAGGGGCCTTTGAGCAGTACTTC.

CDR3 sequence reads: CASSISFGTTSTDTQYF. CDR3 nucleotide sequence: TGTGCCAGTAGTATATCTTTTGGGACTACCAGCACAGATACGCAGTATTTT. The chain is built from TRBV19 and TRBJ2-3; TRBD2 agrees at 7 bases. V dropped 2 bases and J dropped 0; count of bases not matched to a gene: 8. The CDR3 runs 17 residues. CDR1 is LNHDA and CDR2 is SQIVND in the germline V gene (reference sequence).

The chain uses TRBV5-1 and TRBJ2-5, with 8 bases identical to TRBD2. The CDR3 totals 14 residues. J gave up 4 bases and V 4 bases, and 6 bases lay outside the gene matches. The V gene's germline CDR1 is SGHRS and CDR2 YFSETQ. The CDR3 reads CASSMGLGAETQYF. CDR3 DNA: TGCGCCAGCAGCATGGGACTAGGGGCAGAGACCCAGTACTTC.

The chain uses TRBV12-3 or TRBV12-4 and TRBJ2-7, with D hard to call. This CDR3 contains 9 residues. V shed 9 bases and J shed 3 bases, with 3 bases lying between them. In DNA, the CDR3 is TGTGCCAGTGTCTACGAGCAGTACTTC. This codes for CASVYEQYF.

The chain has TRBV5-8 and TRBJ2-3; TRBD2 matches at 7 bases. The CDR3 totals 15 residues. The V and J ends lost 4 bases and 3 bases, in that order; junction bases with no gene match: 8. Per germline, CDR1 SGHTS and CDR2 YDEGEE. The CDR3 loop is CASSRTTGLTDTQYF. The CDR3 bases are TGTGCCAGCAGCCGGACGACGGGACTAACAGATACGCAGTATTTT.

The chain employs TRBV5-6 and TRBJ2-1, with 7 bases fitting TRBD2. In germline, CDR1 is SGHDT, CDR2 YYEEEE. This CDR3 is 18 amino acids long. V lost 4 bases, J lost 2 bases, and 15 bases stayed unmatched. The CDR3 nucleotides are TGTGCCAGCAGCCCGACAAACCTACTAGCGCCGGCCTACAATGAGCAGTTCTTC. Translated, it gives CASSPTNLLAPAYNEQFF.

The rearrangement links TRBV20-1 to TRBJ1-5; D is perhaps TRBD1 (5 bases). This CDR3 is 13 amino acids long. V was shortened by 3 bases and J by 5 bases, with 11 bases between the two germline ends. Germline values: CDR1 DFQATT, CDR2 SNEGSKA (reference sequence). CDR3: CSASLQGHQPQHF. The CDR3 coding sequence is TGCAGTGCTAGTTTGCAGGGCCATCAGCCCCAGCATTTT.

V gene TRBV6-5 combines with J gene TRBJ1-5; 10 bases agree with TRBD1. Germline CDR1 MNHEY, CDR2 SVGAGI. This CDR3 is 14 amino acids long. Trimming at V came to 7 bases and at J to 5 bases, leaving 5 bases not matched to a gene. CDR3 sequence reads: CASIAGTGDQPQHF. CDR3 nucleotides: TGTGCCAGCATCGCCGGGACAGGGGATCAGCCCCAGCATTTT.

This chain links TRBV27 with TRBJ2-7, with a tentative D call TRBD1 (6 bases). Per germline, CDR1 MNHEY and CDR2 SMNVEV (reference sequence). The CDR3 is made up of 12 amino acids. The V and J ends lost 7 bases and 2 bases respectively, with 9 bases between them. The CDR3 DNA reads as TGTGCCAGCAAGGGGGTTGCCTACGAGCAGTACTTC. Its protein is CASKGVAYEQYF.

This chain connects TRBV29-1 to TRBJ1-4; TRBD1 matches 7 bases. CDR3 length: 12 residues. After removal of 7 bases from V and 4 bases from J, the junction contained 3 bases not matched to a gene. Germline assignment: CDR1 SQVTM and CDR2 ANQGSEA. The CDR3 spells CSARDSNEKLFF. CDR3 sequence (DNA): TGCAGCGCGCGGGACAGTAATGAAAAACTGTTTTTT.

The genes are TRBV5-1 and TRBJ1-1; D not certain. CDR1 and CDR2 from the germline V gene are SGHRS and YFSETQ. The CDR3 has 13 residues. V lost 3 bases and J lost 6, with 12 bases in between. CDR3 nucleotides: TGCGCCAGCAGCTCCAATGTTCAGGCTGAAGCTTTCTTT. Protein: CASSSNVQAEAFF.

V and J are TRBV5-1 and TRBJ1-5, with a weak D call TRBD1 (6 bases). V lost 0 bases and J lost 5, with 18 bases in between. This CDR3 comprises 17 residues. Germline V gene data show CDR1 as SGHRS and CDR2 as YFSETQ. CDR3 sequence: CASSLGTTGPGDQPQHF. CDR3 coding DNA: TGCGCCAGCAGCTTGGGAACAACAGGGCCTGGGGATCAGCCCCAGCATTTT.

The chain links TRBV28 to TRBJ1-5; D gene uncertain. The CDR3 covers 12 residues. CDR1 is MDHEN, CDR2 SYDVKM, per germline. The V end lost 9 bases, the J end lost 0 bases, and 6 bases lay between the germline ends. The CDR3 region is CASKSSNQPQHF. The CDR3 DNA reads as TGTGCCAGTAAGAGTAGCAATCAGCCCCAGCATTTT.

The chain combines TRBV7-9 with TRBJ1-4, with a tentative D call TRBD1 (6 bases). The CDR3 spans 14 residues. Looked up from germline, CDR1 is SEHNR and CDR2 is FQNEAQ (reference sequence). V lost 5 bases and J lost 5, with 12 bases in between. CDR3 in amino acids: CASSVGHRNEKLFF. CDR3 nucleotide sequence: TGTGCCAGCAGCGTGGGACATCGAAATGAAAAACTGTTTTTT.

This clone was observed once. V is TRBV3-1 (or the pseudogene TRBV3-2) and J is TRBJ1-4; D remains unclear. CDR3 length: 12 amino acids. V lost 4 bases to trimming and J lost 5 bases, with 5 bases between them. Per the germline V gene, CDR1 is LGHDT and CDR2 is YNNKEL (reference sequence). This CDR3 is CASSRSNEKLFF. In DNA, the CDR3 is TGTGCCAGCAGCCGGTCGAATGAAAAACTGTTTTTT.

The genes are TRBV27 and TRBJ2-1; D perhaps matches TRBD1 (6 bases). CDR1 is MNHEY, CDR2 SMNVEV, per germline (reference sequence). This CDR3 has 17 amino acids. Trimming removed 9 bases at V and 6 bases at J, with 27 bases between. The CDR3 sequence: CASSLDVGTGIGNEQFF. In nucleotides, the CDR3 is TGTGCCAGTTCCCTCGATGTGGGAACAGGGATAGGCAATGAGCAGTTCTTC.

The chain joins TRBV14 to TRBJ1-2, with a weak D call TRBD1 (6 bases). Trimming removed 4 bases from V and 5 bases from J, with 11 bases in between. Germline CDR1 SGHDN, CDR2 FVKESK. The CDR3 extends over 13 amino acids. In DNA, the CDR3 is TGTGCCAGCAGCCCGATGACAGGATATGGCTACACCTTC. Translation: CASSPMTGYGYTF.

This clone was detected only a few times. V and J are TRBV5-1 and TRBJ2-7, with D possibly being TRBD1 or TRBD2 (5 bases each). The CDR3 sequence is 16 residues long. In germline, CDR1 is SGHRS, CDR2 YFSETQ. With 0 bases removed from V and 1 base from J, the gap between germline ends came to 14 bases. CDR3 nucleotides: TGCGCCAGCAGCTTGGGAGGGGTGAGGAATTCCTACGAGCAGTACTTC. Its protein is CASSLGGVRNSYEQYF.

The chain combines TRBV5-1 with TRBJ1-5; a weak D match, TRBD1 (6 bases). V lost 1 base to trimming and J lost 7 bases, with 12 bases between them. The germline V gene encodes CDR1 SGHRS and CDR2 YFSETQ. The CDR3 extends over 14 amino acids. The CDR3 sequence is CASSLISGGQPQHF. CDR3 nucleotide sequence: TGCGCCAGCAGCTTGATCTCGGGGGGCCAGCCCCAGCATTTT.

The CDR3 region has the DNA TGTGCCAGCAGCTTTACAAGTAAAATGGATCAGCCCCAGCATTTT. This translates into CASSFTSKMDQPQHF. The chain couples TRBV7-2 to TRBJ1-5; D ambiguous. V lost 3 bases to trimming and J lost 5 bases, with 14 bases between them. The CDR3 is 15 residues long. CDR1 and CDR2 from the germline V gene are SGHTA and FQGNSA.

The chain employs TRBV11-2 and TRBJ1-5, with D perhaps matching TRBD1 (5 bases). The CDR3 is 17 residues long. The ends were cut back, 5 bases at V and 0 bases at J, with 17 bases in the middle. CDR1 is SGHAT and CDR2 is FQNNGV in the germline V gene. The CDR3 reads CASSASKGVISNQPQHF. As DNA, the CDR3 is TGTGCCAGCAGCGCATCCAAAGGGGTGATTAGCAATCAGCCCCAGCATTTT.

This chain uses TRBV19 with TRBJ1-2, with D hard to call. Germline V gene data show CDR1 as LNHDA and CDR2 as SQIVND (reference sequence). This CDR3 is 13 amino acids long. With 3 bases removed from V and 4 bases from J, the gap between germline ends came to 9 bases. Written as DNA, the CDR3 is TGTGCCAGTAGTATGCAGAAGCGCTATGGCTACACCTTC. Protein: CASSMQKRYGYTF. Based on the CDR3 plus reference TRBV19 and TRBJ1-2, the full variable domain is DGGITQSPKYLFRKEGQNVTLSCEQNLNHDAMYWYRQDPGQGLRLIYYSQIVNDFQKGDIAEGYSVSREKKESFPLTVTSAQKNPTAFYLCASSMQKRYGYTFGSGTRLTVV.